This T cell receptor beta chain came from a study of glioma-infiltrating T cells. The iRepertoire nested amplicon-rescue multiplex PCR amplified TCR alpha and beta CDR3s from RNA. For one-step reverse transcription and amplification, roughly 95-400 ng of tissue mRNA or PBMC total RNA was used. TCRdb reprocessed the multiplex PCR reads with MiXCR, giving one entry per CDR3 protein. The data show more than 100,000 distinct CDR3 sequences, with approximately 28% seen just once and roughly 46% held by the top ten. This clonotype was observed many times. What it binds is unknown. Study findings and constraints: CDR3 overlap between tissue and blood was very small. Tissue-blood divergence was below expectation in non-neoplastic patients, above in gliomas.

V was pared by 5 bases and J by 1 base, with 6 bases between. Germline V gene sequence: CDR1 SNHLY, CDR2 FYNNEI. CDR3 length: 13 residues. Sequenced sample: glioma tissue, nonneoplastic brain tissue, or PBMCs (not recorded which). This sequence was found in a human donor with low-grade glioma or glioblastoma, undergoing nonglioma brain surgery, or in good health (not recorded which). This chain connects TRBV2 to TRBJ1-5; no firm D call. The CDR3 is CASSPQSNQPQHF. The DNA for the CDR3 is TGTGCCAGCAGTCCCCAGAGCAATCAGCCCCAGCATTTT.